The sequence of this T cell receptor (beta chain) was determined in a study of coeliac disease. The wider study: Each coeliac patient was active, refractory type I, or diet-controlled. Without high-resolution HLA typing, biased TRBV7-2 usage was queried. Study-level results: Lower clonality than controls marked TRB and TRG repertoires from active celiac intraepithelial and lamina propria samples. Few TRB amino acid sequences were shared between samples; most were unique.

CDR1 is SGHNT, CDR2 YYREEE, per germline (reference sequence). The length of the CDR3 is 16 residues. V trimming: 4 bases; J trimming: 5 bases; junction bases outside the gene matches: 8. This clone was detected only a few times. Antigen unknown. The repertoire was sequenced with immunoSEQ multiplex PCR; TCRdb's copy has only in-frame clones and lacks some. Of under 5,500 clones in the sample, approximately 54% were seen once. The sequencing input was intraepithelial lymphocytes from the gut. The genes are TRBV5-4 and TRBJ2-1; TRBD2 matches at 11 bases. The receptor's source is a human donor with active celiac disease. CDR3 loop: CASSQPGTSGNNEQFF. Here the CDR3 DNA reads TGTGCCAGCAGCCAACCCGGGACTAGCGGAAACAATGAGCAGTTCTTC.